Listed below are T cell receptor beta chains from one sample, sequenced in a study of CD8 T cells in ankylosing spondylitis. TCRdb re-called the 5' RACE reads with MiXCR, one entry per CDR3 protein. The table records approximately 440,000 distinct CDR3 sequences, 15% to 20% of them present only once. Sequenced input: blood, either unsorted or a sorted T cell fraction (not recorded which). The receptors shown here come from a male donor with ankylosing spondylitis. The conserved cysteine and the conserved F or W are not part of the CDR3 here.

cdr3_length j_call v_call cdr3_aa
14 TRBJ1-1 TRBV7-3 ASSGTVRGKNTEAF
9 TRBJ1-5 TRBV12-3/TRBV12-4 ASSQGQPQH
13 TRBJ2-1 TRBV12-3/TRBV12-4 ASSSGDSTVQGQF
10 TRBJ1-1 TRBV20-1 SARTGGSEAF
13 TRBJ1-2 TRBV11-2 ASSLAGTGSYGYT
14 TRBJ1-5 TRBV12-3/TRBV12-4 ASSPRQGLRYQPQH
13 TRBJ1-5 TRBV6-1 ASSEQGSRNQPQH
13 TRBJ2-3 TRBV15 ATSGGQGRTDTQY
11 TRBJ2-5 TRBV7-3 ASSLGPVETQY
13 TRBJ2-4 TRBV5-8 ASSGVRGPGNIQY
16 TRBJ2-7 TRBV12-3/TRBV12-4 ASSSGGQGRAVTYEQY
12 TRBJ2-5 TRBV20-1 SARKAGAKETQY
15 TRBJ2-2 TRBV12-3/TRBV12-4 ASSFGVWTSGTGELF
13 TRBJ2-7 TRBV5-1 ASSLPDRGGAEQY
16 TRBJ2-3 TRBV11-2 ASSLDRFAGGGSLTQY
14 TRBJ1-6 TRBV4-2 ASSQEPGTGGSPLH
13 TRBJ1-6 TRBV5-1 ASSQGTGGTGALH
14 TRBJ2-7 TRBV4-1 ASSPDPAGWTYEQY
10 TRBJ2-7 TRBV3-1 ASSQFPYEQY
11 TRBJ2-5 TRBV28 ASSLQGWQTQY
14 TRBJ1-4 TRBV2 ASSDHRTGGPEKLF
15 TRBJ2-2 TRBV4-1 ASSQAAQGVGAGELF
14 TRBJ1-4 TRBV7-9 ASSTTWVPGNEKLF
11 TRBJ1-2 TRBV5-4 ASYDLRGYGYT
13 TRBJ2-7 TRBV12-3/TRBV12-4 ASSWDGRADYEQY
12 TRBJ2-7 TRBV11-1 ASTGPRGQGEQY
13 TRBJ1-6 TRBV7-9 ASNRVGQNNSPLH
11 TRBJ1-1 TRBV29-1 SATGVGGTEAF
12 TRBJ1-3 TRBV20-1 SARDTGTGNTIY
15 TRBJ1-5 TRBV20-1 SARGPNEVTSNQPQH
9 TRBJ2-7 TRBV24-1 ATSPGTGLY